This T cell receptor beta chain was obtained from a study of cytotoxic CD8 clonotypes in ibrutinib-treated CLL. Germline lookup yields CDR1 SGHRS and CDR2 YFSETQ. This CDR3 contains 14 residues. Trimming left V 0 bases short and J 8 bases short, with 14 bases between. This table comes from immunoSEQ multiplex PCR, and its TCRdb copy is limited to in-frame clones, with some not included. This table has hundreds of thousands of clones, 70% appearing once. The clonotype originates from a human donor with chronic lymphocytic leukemia. Sequencing used PBMCs, obtained after 24 months of ibrutinib treatment. The rearrangement uses TRBV5-1 and TRBJ1-2, with D unclear. The CDR3 region has the DNA TGCGCCAGCAGCTTGGATGAGGGTATAGAAGGCTACACCTTC. Protein: CASSLDEGIEGYTF.